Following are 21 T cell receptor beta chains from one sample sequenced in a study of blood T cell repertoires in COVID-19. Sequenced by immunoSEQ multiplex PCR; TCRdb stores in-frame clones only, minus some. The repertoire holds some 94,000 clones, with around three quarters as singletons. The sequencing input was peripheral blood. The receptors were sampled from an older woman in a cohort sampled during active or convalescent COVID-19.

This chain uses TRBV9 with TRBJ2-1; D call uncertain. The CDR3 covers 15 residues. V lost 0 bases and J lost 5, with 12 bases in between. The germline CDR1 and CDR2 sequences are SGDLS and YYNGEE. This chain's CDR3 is CASSVGINEDNEQFF. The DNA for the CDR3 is TGTGCCAGCAGCGTAGGCATAAACGAGGACAATGAGCAGTTCTTC.

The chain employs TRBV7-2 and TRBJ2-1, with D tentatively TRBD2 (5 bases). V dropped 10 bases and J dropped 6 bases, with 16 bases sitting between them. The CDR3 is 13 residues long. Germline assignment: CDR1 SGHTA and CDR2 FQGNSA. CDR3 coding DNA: TGTGCCAACCGGGATCTTAAATCCAATGAGCAGTTCTTC. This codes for CANRDLKSNEQFF.

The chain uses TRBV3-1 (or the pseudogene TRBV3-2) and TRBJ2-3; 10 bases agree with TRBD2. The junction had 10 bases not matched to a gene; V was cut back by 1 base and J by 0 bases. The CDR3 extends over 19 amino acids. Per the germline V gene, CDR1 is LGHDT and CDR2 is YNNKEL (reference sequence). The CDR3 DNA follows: TGTGCCAGCAGCCAAGGTCGGGCTAGCGGGGGATCTAGCACAGATACGCAGTATTTT. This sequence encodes CASSQGRASGGSSTDTQYF.

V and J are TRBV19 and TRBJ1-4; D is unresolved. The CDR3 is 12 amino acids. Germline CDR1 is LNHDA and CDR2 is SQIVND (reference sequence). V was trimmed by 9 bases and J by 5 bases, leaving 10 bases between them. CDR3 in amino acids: CASSSVNEKLFF. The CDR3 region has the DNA TGTGCCAGCTCCTCAGTCAATGAAAAACTGTTTTTT.

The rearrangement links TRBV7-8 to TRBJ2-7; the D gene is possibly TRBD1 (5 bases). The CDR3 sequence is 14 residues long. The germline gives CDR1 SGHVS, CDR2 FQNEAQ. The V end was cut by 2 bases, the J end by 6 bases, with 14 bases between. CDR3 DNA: TGTGCCAGCAGCTTACTCGCAGGGATCGGCGAGCAGTACTTC. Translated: CASSLLAGIGEQYF.

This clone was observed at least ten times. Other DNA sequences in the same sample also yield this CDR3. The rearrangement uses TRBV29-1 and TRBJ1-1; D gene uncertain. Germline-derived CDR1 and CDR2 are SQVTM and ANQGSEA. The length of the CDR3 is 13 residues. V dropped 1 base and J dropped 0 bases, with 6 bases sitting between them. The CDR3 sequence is CSVEAGMNTEAFF. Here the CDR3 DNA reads TGCAGCGTTGAAGCGGGTATGAACACTGAAGCTTTCTTT.

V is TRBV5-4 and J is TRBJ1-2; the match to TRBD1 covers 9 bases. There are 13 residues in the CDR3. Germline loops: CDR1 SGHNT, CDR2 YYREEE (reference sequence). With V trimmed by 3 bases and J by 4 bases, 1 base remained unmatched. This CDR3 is CASSSTGGYGYTF. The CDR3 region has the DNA TGTGCCAGCAGCTCGACAGGGGGCTATGGCTACACCTTC. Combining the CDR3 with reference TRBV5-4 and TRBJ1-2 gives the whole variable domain ETGVTQSPTHLIKTRGQQVTLRCSSQSGHNTVSWYQQALGQGPQFIFQYYREEENGRGNFPPRFSGLQFPNYSSELNVNALELDDSALYLCASSSTGGYGYTFGSGTRLTVV.

As DNA, the CDR3 is TGTGCCAGCAGTCAGGCACAGGATAGCAATCAGCCCCAGCATTTT. It specifies CASSQAQDSNQPQHF. J is TRBJ1-5 and V is TRBV5-5; D is possibly TRBD1 (5 bases). The CDR3 spans 15 residues. Per germline, CDR1 SGHKS and CDR2 YYEKEE (reference sequence). Trimming shortened V by 5 bases and J by 0 bases, and 12 bases separated the two germline ends.

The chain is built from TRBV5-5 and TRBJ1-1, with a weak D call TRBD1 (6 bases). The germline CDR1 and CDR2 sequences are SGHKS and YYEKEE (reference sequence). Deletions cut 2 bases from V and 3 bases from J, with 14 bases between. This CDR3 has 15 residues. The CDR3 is CASSLMQGMYTEAFF. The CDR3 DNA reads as TGTGCCAGCAGCTTAATGCAGGGGATGTACACTGAAGCTTTCTTT. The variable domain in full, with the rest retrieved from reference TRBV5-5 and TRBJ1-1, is DAGVTQSPTHLIKTRGQQVTLRCSPISGHKSVSWYQQVLGQGPQFIFQYYEKEERGRGNFPDRFSARQFPNYSSELNVNALLLGDSALYLCASSLMQGMYTEAFFGQGTRLTVV.

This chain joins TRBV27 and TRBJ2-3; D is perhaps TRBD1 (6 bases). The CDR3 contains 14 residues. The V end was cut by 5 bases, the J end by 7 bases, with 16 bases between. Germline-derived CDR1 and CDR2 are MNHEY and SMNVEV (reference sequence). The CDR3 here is CASSPTPQGYTQYF. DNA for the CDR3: TGTGCCAGCAGTCCCACGCCCCAGGGGTATACGCAGTATTTT.

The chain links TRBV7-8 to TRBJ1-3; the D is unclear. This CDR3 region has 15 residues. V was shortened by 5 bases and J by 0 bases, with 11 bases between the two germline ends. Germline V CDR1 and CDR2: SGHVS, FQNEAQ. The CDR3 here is CASSTKMASGNTIYF. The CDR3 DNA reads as TGTGCCAGCAGCACTAAGATGGCCTCTGGAAACACCATATATTTT.

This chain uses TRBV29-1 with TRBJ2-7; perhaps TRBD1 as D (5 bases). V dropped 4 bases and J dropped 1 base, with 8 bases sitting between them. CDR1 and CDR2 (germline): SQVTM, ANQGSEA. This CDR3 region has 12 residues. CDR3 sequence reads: CSVGSGSYEQYF. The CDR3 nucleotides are TGCAGCGTTGGTTCAGGGTCCTACGAGCAGTACTTC.

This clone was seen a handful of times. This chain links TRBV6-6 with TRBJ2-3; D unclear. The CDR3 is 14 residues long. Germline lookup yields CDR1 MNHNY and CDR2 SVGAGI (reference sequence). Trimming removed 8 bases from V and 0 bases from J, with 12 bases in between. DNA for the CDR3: TGTGCCAGCTTACTTGGTGGTAGCACAGATACGCAGTATTTT. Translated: CASLLGGSTDTQYF.

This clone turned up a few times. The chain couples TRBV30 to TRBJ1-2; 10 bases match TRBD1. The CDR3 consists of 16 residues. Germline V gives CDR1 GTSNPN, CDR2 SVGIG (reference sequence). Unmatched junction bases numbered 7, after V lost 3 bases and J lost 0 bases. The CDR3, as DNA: TGTGCCTGGAGCGAAGGGGACAGGGGACCTAACTATGGCTACACCTTC. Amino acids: CAWSEGDRGPNYGYTF.

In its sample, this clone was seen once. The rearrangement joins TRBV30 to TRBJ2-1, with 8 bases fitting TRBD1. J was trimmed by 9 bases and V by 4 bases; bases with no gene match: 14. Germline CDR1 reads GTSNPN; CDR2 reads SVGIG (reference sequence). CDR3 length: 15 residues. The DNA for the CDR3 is TGTGCCTGGATTGGACAGGGACAATTTTGGGGTGAGCAGTTCTTC. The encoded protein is CAWIGQGQFWGEQFF. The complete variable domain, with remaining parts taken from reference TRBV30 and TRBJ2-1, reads SQTIHQWPATLVQPVGSPLSLECTVEGTSNPNLYWYRQAAGRGLQLLFYSVGIGQISSEVPQNLSASRPQDRQFILSSKKLLLSDSGFYLCAWIGQGQFWGEQFFGPGTRLTVL.

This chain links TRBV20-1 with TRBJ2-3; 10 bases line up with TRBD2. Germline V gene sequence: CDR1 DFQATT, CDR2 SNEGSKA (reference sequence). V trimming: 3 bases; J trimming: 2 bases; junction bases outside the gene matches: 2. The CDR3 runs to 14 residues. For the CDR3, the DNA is TGCAGTGCTAGTACTAGCGGGGACACAGATACGCAGTATTTT. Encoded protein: CSASTSGDTDTQYF.

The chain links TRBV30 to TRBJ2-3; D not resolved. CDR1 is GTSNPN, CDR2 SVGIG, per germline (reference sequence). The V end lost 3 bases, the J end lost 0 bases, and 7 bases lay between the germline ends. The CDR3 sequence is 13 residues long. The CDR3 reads CAWRFGSTDTQYF. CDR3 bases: TGTGCCTGGAGATTCGGTAGCACAGATACGCAGTATTTT. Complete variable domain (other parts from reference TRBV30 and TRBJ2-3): SQTIHQWPATLVQPVGSPLSLECTVEGTSNPNLYWYRQAAGRGLQLLFYSVGIGQISSEVPQNLSASRPQDRQFILSSKKLLLSDSGFYLCAWRFGSTDTQYFGPGTRLTVL.

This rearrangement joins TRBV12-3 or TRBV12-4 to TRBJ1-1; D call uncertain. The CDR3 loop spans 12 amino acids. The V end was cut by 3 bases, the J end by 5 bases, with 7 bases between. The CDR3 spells CASSLGWTEAFF. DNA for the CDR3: TGTGCCAGCAGTTTGGGCTGGACTGAAGCTTTCTTT.

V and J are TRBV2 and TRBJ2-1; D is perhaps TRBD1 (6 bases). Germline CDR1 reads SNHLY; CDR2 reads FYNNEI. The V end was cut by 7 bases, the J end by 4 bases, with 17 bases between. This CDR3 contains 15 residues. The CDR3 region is CASTRGWGGYNEQFF. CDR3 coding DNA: TGTGCCAGCACCAGGGGCTGGGGTGGGTACAATGAGCAGTTCTTC.

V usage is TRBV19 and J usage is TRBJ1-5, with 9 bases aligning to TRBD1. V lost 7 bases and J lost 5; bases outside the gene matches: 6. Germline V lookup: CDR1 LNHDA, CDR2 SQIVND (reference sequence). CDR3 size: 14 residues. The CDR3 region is CASNLQGAHQPQHF. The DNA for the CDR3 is TGTGCCAGTAACTTACAGGGGGCTCATCAGCCCCAGCATTTT.

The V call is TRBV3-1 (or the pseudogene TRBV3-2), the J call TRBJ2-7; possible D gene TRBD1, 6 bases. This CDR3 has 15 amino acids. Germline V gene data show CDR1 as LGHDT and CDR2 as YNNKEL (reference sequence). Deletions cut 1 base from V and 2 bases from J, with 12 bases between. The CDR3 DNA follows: TGTGCCAGCAGCCAAGCAACAGGGTTCCCCTACGAGCAGTACTTC. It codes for CASSQATGFPYEQYF.